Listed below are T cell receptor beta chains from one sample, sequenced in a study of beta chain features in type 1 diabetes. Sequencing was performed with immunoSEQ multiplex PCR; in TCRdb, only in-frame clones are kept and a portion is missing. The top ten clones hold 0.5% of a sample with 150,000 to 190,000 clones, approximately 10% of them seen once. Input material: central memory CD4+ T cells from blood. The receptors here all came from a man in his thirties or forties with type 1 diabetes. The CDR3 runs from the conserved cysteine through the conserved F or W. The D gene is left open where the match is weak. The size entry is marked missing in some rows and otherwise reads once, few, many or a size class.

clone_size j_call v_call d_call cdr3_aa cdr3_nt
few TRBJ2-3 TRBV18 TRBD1 CASSPPTGTGRTDTQYF TGTGCCAGCTCACCTCCCACCGGGACAGGGCGCACAGATACGCAGTATTTT
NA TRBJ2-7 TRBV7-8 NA CASSSMTVSFEQYF TGTGCCAGCAGTTCGATGACAGTATCCTTCGAGCAGTACTTC
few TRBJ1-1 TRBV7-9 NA CASSLGHMNTEAFF TGTGCCAGCAGCTTAGGGCACATGAACACTGAAGCTTTCTTT
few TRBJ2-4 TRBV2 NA CASRPGLILGLVAKNIQYF TGTGCCAGCAGACCCGGACTCATCTTGGGTCTAGTGGCCAAAAACATTCAGTACTTC
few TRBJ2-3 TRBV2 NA CASSGSVTADTQYF TGTGCCAGCAGTGGGTCGGTAACGGCAGATACGCAGTATTTT
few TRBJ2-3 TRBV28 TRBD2 CASSSRLAGVSDTQYF TGTGCCAGCAGTTCCAGACTAGCGGGAGTATCCGATACGCAGTATTTT
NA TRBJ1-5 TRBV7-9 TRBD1 CASSSGQGDQPQHF TGTGCCAGCAGCTCCGGACAGGGGGATCAGCCCCAGCATTTT
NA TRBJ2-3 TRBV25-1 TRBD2 CASSEGGGTDTQYF TGTGCCAGCAGTGAAGGCGGGGGTACAGATACGCAGTATTTT
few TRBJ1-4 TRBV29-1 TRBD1 CSVARDSPNEKLFF TGCAGCGTGGCACGGGACAGTCCGAATGAAAAACTGTTTTTT
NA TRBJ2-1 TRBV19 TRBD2 CASSIEAGEYNEQFF TGTGCCAGTAGTATAGAAGCGGGAGAATACAATGAGCAGTTCTTC
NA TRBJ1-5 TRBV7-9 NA CASSLSGLNQPQHF TGTGCCAGCAGCTTGTCAGGGCTTAATCAGCCCCAGCATTTT
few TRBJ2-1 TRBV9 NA CASSVLGYGEQFF TGTGCCAGCAGCGTACTCGGCTACGGGGAGCAGTTCTTC
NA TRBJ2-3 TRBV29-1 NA CSAGTSDTQYF TGCAGCGCTGGGACATCAGATACGCAGTATTTT
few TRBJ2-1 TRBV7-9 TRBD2 CASSGKGTSGPNEQFF TGTGCCAGCAGCGGGAAGGGGACTAGCGGCCCCAATGAGCAGTTCTTC
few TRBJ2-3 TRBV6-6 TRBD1 CASSSTGSTDTQYF TGTGCCAGCAGTTCGACAGGGAGCACAGATACGCAGTATTTT
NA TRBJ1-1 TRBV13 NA CASSLPENTEAFF TGTGCCAGCAGCCTCCCAGAGAACACTGAAGCTTTCTTT
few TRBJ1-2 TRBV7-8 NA CASSNTGGNGYTF TGTGCCAGCAGCAACACCGGGGGTAATGGCTACACCTTC
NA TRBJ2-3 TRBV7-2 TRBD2 CASSLLPSGSTDTQYF TGTGCCAGCAGCTTATTGCCTAGCGGGAGCACAGATACGCAGTATTTT
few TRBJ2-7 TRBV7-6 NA CASSLEIGVNSYEQYF TGTGCCAGCAGCTTAGAGATCGGGGTCAACTCCTACGAGCAGTACTTC
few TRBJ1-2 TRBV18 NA CASSTVGADGYTF TGTGCCAGCTCAACGGTAGGGGCAGATGGCTACACCTTC
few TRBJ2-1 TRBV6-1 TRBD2 CASTLETSGSRKFF TGTGCCAGCACTTTAGAAACTAGCGGGAGTAGGAAGTTCTTC
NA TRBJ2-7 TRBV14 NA CASSQLPTRFPPEQYF TGTGCCAGCAGCCAACTCCCAACACGCTTCCCGCCCGAGCAGTACTTC
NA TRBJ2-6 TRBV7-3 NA CASSLTARVGGANVLTF TGTGCCAGCAGCCTAACGGCTCGGGTCGGTGGGGCCAACGTCCTGACTTTC
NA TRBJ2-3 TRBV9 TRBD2 CASSVALATDTQYF TGTGCCAGCAGCGTAGCACTAGCGACAGATACGCAGTATTTT
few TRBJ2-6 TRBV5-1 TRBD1 CASSDHRGIGSGANVLTF TGCGCCAGCAGCGATCACAGGGGGATTGGGTCTGGGGCCAACGTCCTGACTTTC
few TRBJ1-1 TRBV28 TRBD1 CASTRQGSTEAFF TGTGCCAGCACTCGACAGGGGTCCACTGAAGCTTTCTTT
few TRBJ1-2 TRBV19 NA CASSRTGYGYTF TGTGCCAGTAGTCGTACAGGGTATGGCTACACCTTC
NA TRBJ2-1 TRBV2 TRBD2 CASRYLAGGGNEQFF TGTGCCAGCAGATATTTAGCGGGAGGGGGCAATGAGCAGTTCTTC
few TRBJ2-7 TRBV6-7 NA CASSYLGGTPPYEQYF TGTGCCAGCAGTTACTTGGGAGGGACACCTCCCTACGAGCAGTACTTC
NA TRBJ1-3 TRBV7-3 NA CASSSLPDTIYF TGTGCCAGCAGCTCCCTCCCCGACACCATATATTTT